The 19 T cell receptor beta chains below all came from one sample that was sequenced in a study of blood T cell repertoires in COVID-19. The assay was immunoSEQ multiplex PCR, and TCRdb's table has in-frame clones only and misses some. The sample yields some 300,000 clones, 75% to 90% seen once. Input material: peripheral blood. These receptors were taken from a woman in her fifties or sixties with COVID-19, enrolled during active disease.

This chain uses TRBV10-3 with TRBJ2-1; 8 positions match TRBD1. Losses at the gene ends were 6 bases for V and 7 bases for J; bases not matched to a gene: 2. Germline CDR1 is ENHRY and CDR2 is SYGVKD. The CDR3 extends over 12 amino acids. CDR3 protein: CAISRTGNEQFF. The CDR3 DNA sequence: TGTGCCATCAGCCGGACAGGGAATGAGCAGTTCTTC.

The chain links TRBV9 to TRBJ2-1; weak D call: TRBD1 (7 bases). This CDR3 contains 15 residues. The V gene lost 0 bases and the J gene lost 4 bases, with 11 bases spanning the gap. CDR1 and CDR2 from the germline V gene are SGDLS and YYNGEE. CDR3 in DNA: TGTGCCAGCAGCGTAGGGGCGGGACAGTACAATGAGCAGTTCTTC. Translated, it gives CASSVGAGQYNEQFF.

The chain carries TRBV5-1 and TRBJ1-4, with unresolved D. V was clipped by 3 bases and J by 7 bases, with 16 bases between them. The CDR3 runs 15 residues. CDR1 is SGHRS and CDR2 is YFSETQ in the germline V gene. CDR3 protein: CASSSGSSGGEKLFF. For the CDR3, the DNA is TGCGCCAGCAGCTCCGGGTCTTCCGGTGGTGAAAAACTGTTTTTT.

This clone was found a few times. The chain employs TRBV5-1 and TRBJ2-7; tentatively, D is TRBD2 (6 bases). V dropped 0 bases and J dropped 5 bases, with 15 bases sitting between them. CDR1 SGHRS and CDR2 YFSETQ come from the germline V gene. The CDR3 is 15 residues long. The CDR3 reads CASSLDPRGVNEQYF. The CDR3 coding sequence is TGCGCCAGCAGCTTGGACCCACGCGGGGTGAACGAGCAGTACTTC.

V is TRBV6-4 and J is TRBJ2-7; a weak D match, TRBD2 (6 bases). The CDR3 runs to 16 residues. CDR1 and CDR2 from the germline V gene are MRHNA and SNTAGT. V was clipped by 5 bases and J by 2 bases, with 19 bases between them. The CDR3 loop is CASSPVTGLPPYEQYF. The CDR3 DNA is TGTGCCAGCAGTCCTGTTACGGGACTCCCCCCCTACGAGCAGTACTTC.

The count of this clone is one. This chain connects TRBV14 to TRBJ2-7; D perhaps matches TRBD1 (6 bases). The CDR3 contains 16 residues. V lost 2 bases to trimming and J lost 2 bases, with 16 bases between them. CDR1 and CDR2 from the germline V gene are SGHDN and FVKESK. DNA of the CDR3: TGTGCCAGCAGCCAAACCACCAGGGGTGTACCCTACGAGCAGTACTTC. Amino acid sequence: CASSQTTRGVPYEQYF.

This clone has only one observation. The chain is built from TRBV14 and TRBJ2-3; 9 positions match TRBD2. The CDR3 is 17 amino acids. The V gene's germline CDR1 is SGHDN and CDR2 FVKESK. J was trimmed by 4 bases and V by 0 bases; bases with no gene match: 8. CDR3 in amino acids: CASSQDWGGRAADTQYF. For the CDR3, the DNA is TGTGCCAGCAGCCAAGATTGGGGCGGGAGGGCCGCAGATACGCAGTATTTT. The whole variable domain, remainder taken from reference TRBV14 and TRBJ2-3, is EAGVTQFPSHSVIEKGQTVTLRCDPISGHDNLYWYRRVMGKEIKFLLHFVKESKQDESGMPNNRFLAERTGGTYSTLKVQPAELEDSGVYFCASSQDWGGRAADTQYFGPGTRLTVL.

This chain joins TRBV4-3 and TRBJ2-7; possible D gene TRBD2, 7 bases. Germline lookup yields CDR1 LGHNA and CDR2 YSLEER. Trimming took off 3 bases at V and 6 bases at J, with 18 bases between the two ends. This CDR3 spans 15 amino acids. The CDR3 region has the DNA TGCGCCAGCAGCCAGGGGGCTGGCGGGAGTGGCGAGCAGTACTTC. Translation: CASSQGAGGSGEQYF.

This chain joins TRBV5-1 and TRBJ2-5; TRBD1 matches 9 bases. V dropped 3 bases and J dropped 1; count of bases not matched to a gene: 1. This CDR3 is built from 14 residues. Germline CDR1 and CDR2: SGHRS and YFSETQ. The CDR3 here is CASSWGQGQETQYF. The CDR3 DNA follows: TGCGCCAGCAGCTGGGGACAGGGCCAAGAGACCCAGTACTTC.

The chain has TRBV5-5 and TRBJ2-1, with unresolved D. The CDR3 covers 15 residues. Germline lookup yields CDR1 SGHKS and CDR2 YYEKEE (reference sequence). Trimming removed 4 bases from V and 8 bases from J, with 19 bases in between. The DNA for the CDR3 is TGTGCCAGCAGCATTGCCACCCACACCTCCGATGAGCAGTTCTTC. It is translated as CASSIATHTSDEQFF.

The J gene is TRBJ1-4, the V gene TRBV28; D might be TRBD1 (6 bases). From germline, CDR1 is MDHEN and CDR2 SYDVKM. The V gene lost 2 bases and the J gene lost 3 bases, with 10 bases spanning the gap. This CDR3 has 15 amino acids. This chain's CDR3 is CASSLHRVPNEKLFF. The CDR3, as DNA: TGTGCCAGCAGTTTACACAGGGTCCCTAATGAAAAACTGTTTTTT. The full variable domain, in which reference TRBV28 and TRBJ1-4 provide the parts outside the CDR3, is DVKVTQSSRYLVKRTGEKVFLECVQDMDHENMFWYRQDPGLGLRLIYFSYDVKMKEKGDIPEGYSVSREKKERFSLILESASTNQTSMYLCASSLHRVPNEKLFFGSGTQLSVL.

The genes are TRBV2 and TRBJ2-1; 13 positions agree with TRBD2. The CDR3 consists of 15 residues. J gave up 9 bases and V 4 bases, and 6 bases lay outside the gene matches. CDR1 is SNHLY, CDR2 FYNNEI, per germline. CDR3 amino acids: CASSARTSGSIEQFF. CDR3 DNA: TGTGCCAGCAGTGCCCGGACTAGCGGGAGTATTGAGCAGTTCTTC. Full variable domain (missing parts from reference TRBV2 and TRBJ2-1): EPEVTQTPSHQVTQMGQEVILRCVPISNHLYFYWYRQILGQKVEFLVSFYNNEISEKSEIFDDQFSVERPDGSNFTLKIRSTKLEDSAMYFCASSARTSGSIEQFFGPGTRLTVL.

The chain carries TRBV6-2 or TRBV6-3 and TRBJ2-1; D is unclear. The V end lost 5 bases, the J end lost 7 bases, and 9 bases lay between the germline ends. The CDR3 totals 12 residues. Per germline, CDR1 MNHEY and CDR2 SVGEGT. CDR3 sequence: CASSLNLNEQFF. CDR3 DNA sequence: TGTGCCAGCAGTCTGAACCTAAATGAGCAGTTCTTC.

The chain joins TRBV5-6 to TRBJ1-5; the D is unclear. The germline V and J ends were trimmed by 2 bases and 1 base, with 4 bases remaining between them. This CDR3 contains 13 residues. Germline V gene lookup returns CDR1 SGHDT and CDR2 YYEEEE. Here the CDR3 reads CASSFQSNQPQHF. The CDR3 region has the DNA TGTGCCAGCAGCTTCCAAAGCAATCAGCCCCAGCATTTT.

The V and J genes are TRBV4-1 and TRBJ1-1, with D possibly being TRBD1 (6 bases). Trimming took 3 bases from V and 7 from J, leaving 12 bases between them. Per germline, CDR1 MGHRA and CDR2 YSYEKL. The CDR3 consists of 13 residues. The DNA for the CDR3 is TGCGCCAGCAGCCAGACCCAGGGGATTGAAGCTTTCTTT. This encodes CASSQTQGIEAFF.

As for this clone: One end of the junction is discordant with germline, which a read error may explain. The chain carries TRBV19 and TRBJ1-2, with D possibly being TRBD1 (6 bases). The CDR3 runs 14 residues. Germline V gene lookup returns CDR1 LNHDA and CDR2 SQIVND (reference sequence). The CDR3 bases are TGTGCCAGTACTATATCACAGGGTTTCTGGGGCTACACCTTC. It specifies CASTISQGFWGYTF.

V is TRBV9 and J is TRBJ2-1; D may be TRBD1 (5 bases). This CDR3 is 15 amino acids long. V lost 1 base to trimming and J lost 6 bases, with 14 bases between them. Germline CDR1 is SGDLS and CDR2 is YYNGEE. In DNA, the CDR3 is TGTGCCAGCAGCGTACTCAGGGTTCCCTCCAATGAGCAGTTCTTC. Its protein product is CASSVLRVPSNEQFF.

Comment on this clone: The sample contains more than one DNA sequence encoding this CDR3. The V gene is TRBV18, the J gene TRBJ1-1; TRBD1 might be the D (6 bases). V shed 3 bases and J shed 0 bases, with 11 bases lying between them. Germline values: CDR1 KGHSH, CDR2 LQKENI. The CDR3 has 15 residues. The CDR3 loop reads CASSPQDSMNTEAFF. CDR3 DNA sequence: TGTGCCAGCTCACCGCAGGACAGTATGAACACTGAAGCTTTCTTT.

The CDR3 reads CASSDRTSGDEQFF. Written as DNA, the CDR3 is TGTGCCAGCAGTGATAGGACTAGCGGGGATGAGCAGTTCTTC. The chain couples TRBV6-6 to TRBJ2-1; TRBD2 matches 12 bases. The CDR3 is 14 residues long. CDR1 MNHNY and CDR2 SVGAGI come from the germline V gene (reference sequence). V shed 5 bases, J shed 8 bases, and the junction held 4 bases outside the gene matches.